The next 12 T cell receptor beta chains were all read from a single sample in a study of identical twins. TCRdb reprocessed the 5' RACE reads with MiXCR, giving one entry per CDR3 protein. Here the sample spans 200,000 to 300,000 distinct CDR3 sequences, 6.5% to 9% being singletons. The sample also formed part of further work on yellow fever vaccine responses in identical twins.

Sequences were obtained from CD8+ T cells sorted from blood. These TCRs come from a woman between 18 and 29 years old in good health.

Many counts were recorded for this clonotype. This rearrangement joins TRBV20-1 to TRBJ2-1; D not resolved. This CDR3 region has 16 residues. V was pared by 6 bases and J by 0 bases, with 18 bases between. The germline CDR1 and CDR2 sequences are DFQATT and SNEGSKA (reference sequence). The CDR3 coding sequence is TGCAGTGCCGGAGACCCCTTGGAGAGCTCCTACAATGAGCAGTTCTTC. Encoded protein: CSAGDPLESSYNEQFF.

The chain recombines TRBV3-1 with TRBJ1-1; no definite D call. The CDR3 length is 14 residues. Germline CDR1 is LGHDT and CDR2 is YNNKEL (reference sequence). V lost 0 bases and J 1 base, leaving 6 bases between the germline ends. The CDR3 nucleotides are TGTGCCAGCAGCCAAGAAGTTGGGAACACTGAAGCTTTCTTT. This sequence encodes CASSQEVGNTEAFF.

This clonotype occurred a few times. The chain recombines TRBV5-1 with TRBJ2-1; the match to TRBD2 covers 11 bases. The ends lost 5 bases at V and 9 bases at J; junction bases unmatched: 4. The CDR3 loop spans 13 amino acids. Germline CDR1 is SGHRS and CDR2 is YFSETQ. In nucleotides, the CDR3 is TGCGCCAGCAGGGCCGGGACTAGCGGTGAGCAGTTCTTC. It yields the protein CASRAGTSGEQFF. The variable domain in full, completed from reference TRBV5-1 and TRBJ2-1, reads KAGVTQTPRYLIKTRGQQVTLSCSPISGHRSVSWYQQTPGQGLQFLFEYFSETQRNKGNFPGRFSGRQFSNSRSEMNVSTLELGDSALYLCASRAGTSGEQFFGPGTRLTVL.

This clonotype was seen at least ten times. The J gene is TRBJ2-1, the V gene TRBV4-2; D gene ambiguous. The germline V and J ends were trimmed by 0 bases and 10 bases, with 13 bases remaining between them. CDR1 is LGHNA, CDR2 YNFKEQ, per germline. The CDR3 extends over 14 amino acids. The CDR3 protein is CASSQDHSPSEQFF. CDR3 nucleotide sequence: TGTGCCAGCAGCCAAGATCACTCACCATCGGAGCAGTTCTTC.

V gene TRBV6-2 or TRBV6-3 combines with J gene TRBJ2-1, with 10 bases aligning to TRBD2. The germline gives CDR1 MNHEY, CDR2 SVGEGT. Unmatched junction bases numbered 7, after V lost 6 bases and J lost 8 bases. The CDR3 length is 14 residues. This CDR3 reads CASRLTSGLHEQFF. DNA of the CDR3: TGTGCCAGCAGATTGACTAGCGGGTTACATGAGCAGTTCTTC.

This clonotype was detected a few times. This chain joins TRBV11-3 and TRBJ1-1; no clear D. V gave up 0 bases and J gave up 0 bases, with 8 bases separating them. This CDR3 is built from 15 residues. CDR1 and CDR2 (germline): SGHNT, YENEEA. The DNA for the CDR3 is TGTGCCAGCAGCTTAGAGGCTTACATGAACACTGAAGCTTTCTTT. Translated, it gives CASSLEAYMNTEAFF.

The J gene is TRBJ2-7, the V gene TRBV6-5; 7 nucleotides match TRBD2. Losses at the gene ends were 5 bases for V and 4 bases for J; bases not matched to a gene: 14. Germline loops: CDR1 MNHEY, CDR2 SVGAGI. There are 16 residues in the CDR3. The CDR3 nucleotides read TGTGCCAGCAGTCACCTATATGAGGGAGCGGGGTACGAGCAGTACTTC. Encoded protein: CASSHLYEGAGYEQYF.

This clonotype was counted many times. The V call is TRBV24-1, the J call TRBJ2-2, with D uncertain. CDR3 length: 14 residues. The germline V gene encodes CDR1 KGHDR and CDR2 SFDVKD. The V end was cut by 4 bases, the J end by 5 bases, with 10 bases between. CDR3 in DNA: TGTGCCACCAGTGACTTCACAGATACCGGGGAGCTGTTTTTT. Amino acids: CATSDFTDTGELFF.

This clonotype turned up a few times. This chain joins TRBV20-1 and TRBJ1-3; TRBD1 aligns across 10 bases. CDR1 and CDR2 (germline): DFQATT, SNEGSKA (reference sequence). The CDR3 totals 13 residues. Trimming took 5 bases from V and 4 from J; bases not matched to a gene: 2. The CDR3 nucleotides read TGCAGTGCTGACAGGGGGCTGGGAAACACCATATATTTT. Translated: CSADRGLGNTIYF.

This clonotype was detected only a few times. V usage is TRBV6-5 and J usage is TRBJ2-1, with a tentative D call TRBD2 (6 bases). In germline, CDR1 is MNHEY, CDR2 SVGAGI. The CDR3 loop spans 14 amino acids. V lost 4 bases and J lost 8, with 15 bases in between. CDR3 nucleotides: TGTGCCAGCAGTTCTGACGGGAGAGGGGATGAGCAGTTCTTC. It yields the protein CASSSDGRGDEQFF.

The gene calls are TRBV7-2 and TRBJ2-1, with 9 bases matching TRBD2. V lost 3 bases to trimming and J lost 10 bases; unmatched junction nucleotides: 1. The CDR3 extends over 12 amino acids. Germline V lookup: CDR1 SGHTA, CDR2 FQGNSA. The CDR3 region has the DNA TGTGCCAGCAGCTTTACTAGCGGGGAGCAGTTCTTC. It encodes CASSFTSGEQFF. The variable domain in full, with the rest retrieved from reference TRBV7-2 and TRBJ2-1, is GAGVSQSPSNKVTEKGKDVELRCDPISGHTALYWYRQSLGQGLEFLIYFQGNSAPDKSGLPSDRFSAERTGGSVSTLTIQRTQQEDSAVYLCASSFTSGEQFFGPGTRLTVL.

This clonotype was observed many times. V is TRBV19 and J is TRBJ2-3, with D possibly being TRBD2 (5 bases). This CDR3 region has 14 residues. The V gene lost 4 bases and the J gene lost 5 bases, with 13 bases spanning the gap. CDR1 and CDR2 from the germline V gene are LNHDA and SQIVND (reference sequence). The CDR3 sequence is CASSRGLSGDTQYF. CDR3 DNA sequence: TGTGCCAGTAGTAGAGGACTGAGTGGAGATACGCAGTATTTT.